One and the same sample provided the 18 T cell receptor beta chains below, sequenced in a study of cytomegalovirus exposure and HLA in healthy donors. Researchers ran the PCR with 60 Vbeta and 13 Jbeta primers. Assay: immunoSEQ multiplex PCR; the TCRdb copy retains only in-frame clones and omits some. This table holds approximately 170,000 clones, 75% to 90% found once. Sequenced sample: PBMCs. The receptor set was obtained from a boy younger than 10 in good health and CMV-seronegative.

The rearrangement uses TRBV18 and TRBJ1-3, with D perhaps TRBD1 (6 bases). The CDR3 sequence is 15 residues long. From germline, CDR1 is KGHSH and CDR2 LQKENI. V was cut by 3 bases and J by 4 bases, with 13 bases left in between. The CDR3 region is CASSPVGGPGNTIYF. DNA of the CDR3: TGTGCCAGCTCACCGGTTGGGGGCCCGGGAAACACCATATATTTT.

The CDR3 region is CAWITKPMNTEAFF. The DNA for the CDR3 is TGTGCCTGGATTACGAAGCCCATGAACACTGAAGCTTTCTTT. The chain carries TRBV30 and TRBJ1-1, with unresolved D. Trimming took off 4 bases at V and 0 bases at J, with 12 bases between the two ends. The germline gives CDR1 GTSNPN, CDR2 SVGIG (reference sequence). The CDR3 loop spans 14 amino acids.

This clone was observed a handful of times. The chain carries TRBV9 and TRBJ1-2; unclear D gene. CDR1 is SGDLS and CDR2 is YYNGEE in the germline V gene. V was clipped by 4 bases and J by 1 base, with 8 bases between them. The CDR3 has 13 amino acids. For the CDR3, the DNA is TGTGCCAGCAGCCCCGGGGTTAACTATGGCTACACCTTC. Translation: CASSPGVNYGYTF.

V is TRBV9 and J is TRBJ2-1, with a possible D match to TRBD2 (6 bases). V was shortened by 3 bases and J by 4 bases, with 17 bases between the two germline ends. This CDR3 contains 16 residues. The germline V gene encodes CDR1 SGDLS and CDR2 YYNGEE. CDR3: CASSASEDYGYNEQFF. The CDR3 DNA reads as TGTGCCAGCAGCGCCTCTGAGGACTATGGGTACAATGAGCAGTTCTTC.

V usage is TRBV2 and J usage is TRBJ1-2; the D gene is possibly TRBD1 (5 bases). This CDR3 spans 12 amino acids. The germline CDR1 and CDR2 sequences are SNHLY and FYNNEI. V was cut by 4 bases and J by 8 bases, with 11 bases left in between. CDR3 nucleotide sequence: TGTGCCAGCAGTGTTGGCGGGACCGGCTACACCTTC. It translates to CASSVGGTGYTF.

This clone was seen a few times. The chain uses TRBV11-2 and TRBJ2-7, with 8 bases aligning to TRBD2. The J segment lost 4 bases and the V segment lost 8 bases, leaving 10 bases of the junction unmatched. The V gene's germline CDR1 is SGHAT and CDR2 FQNNGV. This CDR3 is 14 amino acids long. CDR3 in amino acids: CASAGASGLYEQYV. In DNA, the CDR3 is TGTGCCAGCGCAGGGGCTAGCGGGTTATACGAGCAGTACGTC.

For the CDR3, the DNA is TGTGCCAGCAGCCCTACTCTAGGGGGAGTAATGGGGAGTGAGCAGTTCTTC. Its protein is CASSPTLGGVMGSEQFF. This rearrangement joins TRBV14 to TRBJ2-1, with D possibly matching TRBD1 (6 bases). The CDR3 consists of 17 residues. From germline, CDR1 is SGHDN and CDR2 FVKESK. The V and J ends lost 4 bases and 9 bases respectively, with 25 bases between them.

The V call is TRBV19, the J call TRBJ1-1; 10 bases are shared with TRBD1. CDR1 is LNHDA and CDR2 is SQIVND in the germline V gene (reference sequence). The CDR3 loop spans 14 amino acids. V gave up 6 bases and J gave up 9 bases; unmatched junction bases: 10. The CDR3 reads CASSEAPGQGQAFF. The CDR3 nucleotides read TGTGCCAGTAGCGAAGCTCCGGGACAGGGGCAAGCTTTCTTT.

This chain links TRBV9 with TRBJ1-3; the match to TRBD1 covers 7 bases. CDR1 SGDLS and CDR2 YYNGEE come from the germline V gene. The CDR3 runs 16 residues. Unmatched junction bases numbered 11, after V lost 3 bases and J lost 5 bases. The CDR3 reads CASSATGPESRNTIYF. DNA of the CDR3: TGTGCCAGCAGCGCGACAGGGCCCGAATCTCGAAACACCATATATTTT.

The chain carries TRBV2 and TRBJ1-6; weak D call: TRBD1 (5 bases). The CDR3 extends over 18 amino acids. V lost 3 bases and J lost 0, with 15 bases in between. Germline CDR1 reads SNHLY; CDR2 reads FYNNEI. The CDR3 protein is CASSDSGLLRSYNSPLHF. Here the CDR3 DNA reads TGTGCCAGCAGTGATTCAGGGCTCCTCCGCTCCTATAATTCACCCCTCCACTTT.

CDR3 sequence: CASSYTSGADTQYF. CDR3 sequence (DNA): TGTGCCAGCAGCTATACTAGCGGGGCAGATACGCAGTATTTT. The chain carries TRBV7-8 and TRBJ2-3, with 10 bases matching TRBD2. The V gene end was trimmed by 4 bases and the J gene end by 4 bases; junction bases not matched to a gene: 2. The CDR3 length is 14 residues. Germline V gene data show CDR1 as SGHVS and CDR2 as FQNEAQ.

The rearrangement joins TRBV20-1 to TRBJ2-1, with 7 bases lining up with TRBD2. Germline CDR1 reads DFQATT; CDR2 reads SNEGSKA (reference sequence). Trimming at V came to 3 bases and at J to 12 bases, leaving 2 bases not matched to a gene. The CDR3 length is 10 residues. Written as DNA, the CDR3 is TGCAGTGCTAGCGAGCGGGGGCAGTTCTTC. Encoded protein: CSASERGQFF.

A remark on this clone: Distinct nucleotide sequences in the sample also encode this CDR3. CDR3 residues: CASSEVGSGDTQYF. The CDR3 nucleotides are TGTGCCAGCAGCGAAGTGGGTAGCGGAGATACGCAGTATTTT. The V and J genes are TRBV6-5 and TRBJ2-3; tentatively, D is TRBD2 (6 bases). Germline CDR1 and CDR2: MNHEY and SVGAGI. The CDR3 is made up of 14 amino acids. The V end lost 6 bases, the J end lost 5 bases, and 15 bases lay between the germline ends.

V and J are TRBV29-1 and TRBJ2-3; D is uncertain. The germline V and J ends were trimmed by 6 bases and 0 bases, with 4 bases remaining between them. The CDR3 loop spans 11 amino acids. Per the germline V gene, CDR1 is SQVTM and CDR2 is ANQGSEA. CDR3 sequence reads: CSVTSTDTQYF. For the CDR3, the DNA is TGCAGCGTCACTAGCACAGATACGCAGTATTTT.

This chain joins TRBV7-9 and TRBJ1-2; TRBD1 matches at 10 bases. CDR3 length equals 15 residues. Germline CDR1 reads SEHNR; CDR2 reads FQNEAQ (reference sequence). V lost 5 bases, J lost 2 bases, and 5 bases stayed unmatched. CDR3 DNA sequence: TGTGCCAGCAGCCCCCCGGGACAGGGGAACTATGGCTACACCTTC. Its protein product is CASSPPGQGNYGYTF.

The rearrangement links TRBV14 to TRBJ2-1; 12 bases align to TRBD2. CDR3 length equals 21 residues. With V trimmed by 4 bases and J by 0 bases, 16 bases remained unmatched. Per germline, CDR1 SGHDN and CDR2 FVKESK. CDR3 nucleotides: TGTGCCAGCAGCCTGAAGGGCGACGGGACTAGCGGGCCCAGCTCCTACAATGAGCAGTTCTTC. Its translation is CASSLKGDGTSGPSSYNEQFF.

The V call is TRBV29-1, the J call TRBJ2-5, with 9 bases fitting TRBD2. Per the germline V gene, CDR1 is SQVTM and CDR2 is ANQGSEA. V trimming: 3 bases; J trimming: 6 bases; junction bases outside the gene matches: 5. The CDR3 covers 13 residues. The CDR3 DNA follows: TGCAGCGTTGAGGGGACTAGCTTAAAGACCCAGTACTTC. It specifies CSVEGTSLKTQYF.

This clone has just a few counts. The V gene is TRBV18, the J gene TRBJ1-1; 8 bases are shared with TRBD1. Losses at the gene ends were 3 bases for V and 2 bases for J; bases not matched to a gene: 11. The CDR3 is 17 amino acids. CDR1 and CDR2 from the germline V gene are KGHSH and LQKENI. CDR3 DNA: TGTGCCAGCTCACCTCTTGCAGGGGGCAATCGTAACACTGAAGCTTTCTTT. Translated: CASSPLAGGNRNTEAFF. The entire variable domain, with the rest obtained from reference TRBV18 and TRBJ1-1, is as follows: NAGVMQNPRHLVRRRGQEARLRCSPMKGHSHVYWYRQLPEEGLKFMVYLQKENIIDESGMPKERFSAEFPKEGPSILRIQQVVRGDSAAYFCASSPLAGGNRNTEAFFGQGTRLTVV.